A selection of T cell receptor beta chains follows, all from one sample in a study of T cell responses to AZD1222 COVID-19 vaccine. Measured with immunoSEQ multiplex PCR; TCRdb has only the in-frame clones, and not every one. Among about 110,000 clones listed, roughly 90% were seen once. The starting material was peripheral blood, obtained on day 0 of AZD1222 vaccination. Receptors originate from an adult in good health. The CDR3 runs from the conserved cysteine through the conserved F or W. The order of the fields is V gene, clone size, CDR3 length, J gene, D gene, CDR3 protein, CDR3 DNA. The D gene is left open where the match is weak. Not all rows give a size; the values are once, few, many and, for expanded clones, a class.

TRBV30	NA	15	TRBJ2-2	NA	CAWSRGRVYTGELFF	TGTGCCTGGAGTCGGGGGAGAGTGTACACCGGGGAGCTGTTTTTT
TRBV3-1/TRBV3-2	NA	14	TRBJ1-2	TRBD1	CASSPTGKNYGYTF	TGTGCCAGCAGCCCGACAGGGAAGAACTATGGCTACACCTTC
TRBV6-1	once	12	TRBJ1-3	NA	CASSEPGNTIYF	TGTGCCAGCAGTGAACCCGGAAACACCATATATTTT
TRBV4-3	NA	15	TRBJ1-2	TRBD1	CASSRSGGRGSGYTF	TGCGCCAGCAGCCGCTCAGGGGGACGAGGGAGTGGCTACACCTTC
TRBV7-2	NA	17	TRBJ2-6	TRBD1	CASSFGTGGTGANVLTF	TGTGCCAGCAGCTTCGGGACAGGGGGCACCGGGGCCAACGTCCTGACTTTC
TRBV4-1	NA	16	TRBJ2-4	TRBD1	CASSLGTDLAKNIQYF	TGCGCCAGCAGCCTGGGGACAGACCTAGCCAAAAACATTCAGTACTTC
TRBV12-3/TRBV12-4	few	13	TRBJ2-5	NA	CASSLGNQETQYF	TGTGCCAGCAGTTTGGGTAACCAAGAGACCCAGTACTTC
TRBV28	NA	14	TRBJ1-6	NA	CASSLVPGDSPLHF	TGTGCCAGCAGTCTGGTCCCGGGGGATTCACCCCTCCACTTT
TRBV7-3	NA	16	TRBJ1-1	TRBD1	CASSRKGTGNGREAFF	TGTGCCAGCAGCCGGAAAGGGACAGGGAATGGGAGAGAAGCTTTCTTT
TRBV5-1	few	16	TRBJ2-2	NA	CASSPITGTNTGELFF	TGCGCCAGCAGCCCCATCACAGGGACGAACACCGGGGAGCTGTTTTTT
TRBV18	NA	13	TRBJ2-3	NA	CASSPSGIDTQYF	TGTGCCAGCTCACCTTCCGGGATAGATACGCAGTATTTT
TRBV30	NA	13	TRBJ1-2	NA	CAWSDLGDYGYTF	TGTGCCTGGAGTGATTTGGGGGACTATGGCTACACCTTC
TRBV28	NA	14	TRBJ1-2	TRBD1	CASSRQGVGYGYTF	TGTGCCAGCAGCAGACAGGGAGTAGGCTATGGCTACACCTTC
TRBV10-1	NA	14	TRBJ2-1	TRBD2	CASRSGGAYNEQFF	TGCGCCAGCAGGAGCGGGGGGGCCTACAATGAGCAGTTCTTC
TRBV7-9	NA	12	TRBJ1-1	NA	CASSYRDGEAFF	TGTGCCAGCAGCTACCGGGACGGTGAAGCTTTCTTT
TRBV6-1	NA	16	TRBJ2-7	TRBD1	CASSERGTVWNYEQYF	TGTGCCAGCAGTGAAAGGGGGACAGTCTGGAACTACGAGCAGTACTTC
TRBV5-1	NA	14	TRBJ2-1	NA	CASSSLTFYNEQFF	TGCGCCAGCAGCTCTCTGACTTTTTACAATGAGCAGTTCTTC
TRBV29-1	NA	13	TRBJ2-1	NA	CSAPQSLGNEQFF	TGCAGCGCCCCTCAGAGCTTGGGGAATGAGCAGTTCTTC
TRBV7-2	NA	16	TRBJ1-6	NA	CASSLRGGVRYSPLHF	TGTGCCAGCAGCCTTCGTGGCGGGGTTCGGTATTCACCCCTCCACTTT
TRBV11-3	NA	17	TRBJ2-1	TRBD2	CASSLVPGTSVINEQFF	TGTGCCAGCAGCTTAGTCCCCGGGACTAGTGTCATTAATGAGCAGTTCTTC
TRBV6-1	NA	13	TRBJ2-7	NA	CASSERGVHEQYF	TGTGCCAGCAGTGAAAGGGGAGTCCACGAGCAGTACTTC
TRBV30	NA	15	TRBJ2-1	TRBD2	CAWSNLAEGYNEQFF	TGTGCCTGGAGTAACCTAGCGGAGGGGTACAATGAGCAGTTCTTC
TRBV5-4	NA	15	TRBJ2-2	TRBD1	CASSPSQGVNGELFF	TGTGCCAGCAGCCCCTCACAGGGGGTGAACGGGGAGCTGTTTTTT
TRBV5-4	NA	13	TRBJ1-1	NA	CASKGRLSTEAFF	TGTGCCAGCAAGGGCCGCTTGAGCACTGAAGCTTTCTTT
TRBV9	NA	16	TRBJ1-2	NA	CASSSQGVGSNYGYTF	TGTGCCAGCAGCTCCCAGGGAGTAGGGAGTAACTATGGCTACACCTTC
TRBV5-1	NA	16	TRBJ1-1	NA	CASSPVGPVQWSEAFF	TGCGCCAGCAGCCCCGTAGGTCCTGTCCAATGGTCTGAAGCTTTCTTT
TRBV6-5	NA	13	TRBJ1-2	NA	CASVTGFFSGYTF	TGTGCCAGTGTCACAGGTTTTTTCTCTGGCTACACCTTC
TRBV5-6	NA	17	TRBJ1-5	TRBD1	CASSLGRGRGLGEPQHF	TGTGCCAGCAGCTTGGGAAGGGGCAGGGGGCTAGGGGAGCCCCAGCATTTT
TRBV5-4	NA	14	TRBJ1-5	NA	CASSLEGSNQPQHF	TGTGCCAGCAGCTTGGAGGGTAGCAATCAGCCCCAGCATTTT
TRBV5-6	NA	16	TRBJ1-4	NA	CASSPTRWGRDEKLFF	TGTGCCAGCAGCCCGACACGATGGGGTCGGGATGAAAAACTGTTTTTT
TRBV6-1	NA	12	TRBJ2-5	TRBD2	CASRGGQETQYF	TGTGCCTCTCGGGGGGGGCAAGAGACCCAGTACTTC
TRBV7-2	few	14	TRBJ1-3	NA	CASSLAGFGNTIYF	TGTGCCAGCAGCTTAGCGGGTTTTGGAAACACCATATATTTT
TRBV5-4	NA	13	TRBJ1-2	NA	CASSLVGGYGYTF	TGTGCCAGCAGCTTGGTGGGGGGCTATGGCTACACCTTC
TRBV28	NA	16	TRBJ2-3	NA	CASSLWQGGGTDTQYF	TGTGCCAGCAGTTTATGGCAGGGCGGTGGGACAGATACGCAGTATTTT
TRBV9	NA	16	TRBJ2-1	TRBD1	CASSPSGQGPLNEQFF	TGTGCCAGCAGTCCATCTGGACAGGGGCCCCTCAATGAGCAGTTCTTC
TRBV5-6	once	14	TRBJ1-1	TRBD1	CASSDPQGSTEAFF	TGTGCCAGCAGCGACCCACAGGGGTCCACTGAAGCTTTCTTT
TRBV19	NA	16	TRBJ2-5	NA	CASSSLPTSWGLDQYF	TGTGCCAGTAGTTCACTCCCAACTAGCTGGGGCCTCGACCAGTACTTC
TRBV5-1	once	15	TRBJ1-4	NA	CASSLSGVEDEKLFF	TGCGCCAGCAGCTTGTCGGGGGTTGAAGATGAAAAACTGTTTTTT
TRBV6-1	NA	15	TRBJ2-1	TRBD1	CASSEGTGGFDEQFF	TGTGCCAGCAGTGAAGGGACAGGGGGCTTTGATGAGCAGTTCTTC
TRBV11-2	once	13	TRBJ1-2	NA	CASSLSGSYGYTF	TGTGCCAGCAGCTTATCCGGGAGCTATGGCTACACCTTC
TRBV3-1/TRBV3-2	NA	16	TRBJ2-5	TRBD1	CASSKRGQGARETQYF	TGTGCCAGCAGTAAAAGGGGACAGGGGGCGCGAGAGACCCAGTACTTC
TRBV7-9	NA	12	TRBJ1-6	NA	CASSSQESPLHF	TGTGCCAGCAGCTCCCAGGAATCACCCCTCCACTTT
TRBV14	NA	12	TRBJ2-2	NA	CASSPGPGELFF	TGTGCCAGCAGCCCGGGTCCCGGGGAGCTGTTTTTT
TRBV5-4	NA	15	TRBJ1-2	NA	CASKIRSDTNYGYTF	TGTGCCAGCAAGATTCGATCGGACACTAACTATGGCTACACCTTC
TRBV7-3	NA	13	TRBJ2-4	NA	CASSPVTENIQYF	TGTGCCAGCAGCCCAGTCACGGAAAACATTCAGTACTTC
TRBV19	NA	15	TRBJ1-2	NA	CASSIWGLTGSGYTF	TGTGCCAGTAGTATCTGGGGCCTCACCGGGTCTGGCTACACCTTC
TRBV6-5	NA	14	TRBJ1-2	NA	CASSYSYPSPNHLF	TGTGCCAGCAGTTACTCGTATCCCAGCCCAAACCACCTCTTC
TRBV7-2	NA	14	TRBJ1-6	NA	CASSFWTAASPLHF	TGTGCCAGCAGCTTTTGGACAGCAGCCTCACCCCTCCACTTT
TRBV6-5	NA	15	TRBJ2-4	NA	CASSSLWDPKNIQYF	TGTGCCAGCAGTTCGCTTTGGGACCCCAAAAACATTCAGTACTTC
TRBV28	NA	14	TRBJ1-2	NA	CASSFTGTNYGYTF	TGTGCCAGCAGTTTCACCGGGACCAACTATGGCTACACCTTC
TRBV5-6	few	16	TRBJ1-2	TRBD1	CASSPLDRGSNYGYTF	TGTGCCAGCAGCCCCCTGGACAGGGGATCTAACTATGGCTACACCTTC
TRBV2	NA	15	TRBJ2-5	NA	CASSEGWGLTETQYF	TGTGCCAGCAGCGAAGGGTGGGGGCTGACAGAGACCCAGTACTTC
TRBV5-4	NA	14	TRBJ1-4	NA	CASSLVPGEEKLFF	TGTGCCAGCAGCTTGGTTCCGGGTGAGGAAAAACTGTTTTTT
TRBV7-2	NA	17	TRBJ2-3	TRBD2	CASSFRGTSGSTDTQYF	TGTGCCAGCAGCTTCCGGGGGACTAGCGGGAGCACAGATACGCAGTATTTT
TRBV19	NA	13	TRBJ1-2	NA	CASSIDRSSGYTF	TGTGCCAGTAGTATAGACAGAAGTAGTGGCTACACCTTC